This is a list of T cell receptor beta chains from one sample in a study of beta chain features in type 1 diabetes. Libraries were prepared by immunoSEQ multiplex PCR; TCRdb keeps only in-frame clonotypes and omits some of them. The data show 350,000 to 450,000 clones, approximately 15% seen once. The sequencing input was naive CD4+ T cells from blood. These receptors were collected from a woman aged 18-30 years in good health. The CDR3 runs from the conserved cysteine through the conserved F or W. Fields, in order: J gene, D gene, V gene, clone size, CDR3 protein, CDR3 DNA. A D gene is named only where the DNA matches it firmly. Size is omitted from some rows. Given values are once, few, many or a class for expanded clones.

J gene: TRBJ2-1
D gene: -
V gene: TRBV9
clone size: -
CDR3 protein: CASTRESPYNEQFF
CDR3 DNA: TGTGCCAGCACCCGGGAGTCGCCCTACAATGAGCAGTTCTTC

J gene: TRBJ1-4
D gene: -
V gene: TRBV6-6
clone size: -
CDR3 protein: CASAEGPGVNEKLFF
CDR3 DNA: TGTGCCAGCGCTGAAGGGCCAGGGGTCAATGAAAAACTGTTTTTT

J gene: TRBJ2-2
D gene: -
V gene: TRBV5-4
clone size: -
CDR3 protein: CASSFAGNTGELFF
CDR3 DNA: TGTGCCAGCAGCTTCGCAGGGAACACCGGGGAGCTGTTTTTT

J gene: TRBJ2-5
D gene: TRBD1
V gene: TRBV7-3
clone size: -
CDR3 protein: CASSQNTGGGETQYF
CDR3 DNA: TGTGCCAGCAGCCAAAACACAGGGGGCGGAGAGACCCAGTACTTC

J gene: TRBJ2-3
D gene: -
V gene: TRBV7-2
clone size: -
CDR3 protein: CASSSPDTVDTQYF
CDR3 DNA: TGTGCCAGCAGCTCCCCGGACACGGTAGATACGCAGTATTTT

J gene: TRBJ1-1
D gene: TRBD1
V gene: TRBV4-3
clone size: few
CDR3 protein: CASSQVTGTTEAFF
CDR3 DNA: TGCGCCAGCAGCCAAGTGACAGGGACCACTGAAGCTTTCTTT

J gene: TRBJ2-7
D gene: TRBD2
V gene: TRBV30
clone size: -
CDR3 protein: CAWKLAGGLYEQYF
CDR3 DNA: TGTGCCTGGAAACTAGCGGGAGGGCTGTACGAGCAGTACTTC

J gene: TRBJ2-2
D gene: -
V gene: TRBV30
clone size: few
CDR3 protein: CAWRGQGGAGELFF
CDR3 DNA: TGTGCCTGGAGGGGCCAGGGAGGCGCCGGGGAGCTGTTTTTT

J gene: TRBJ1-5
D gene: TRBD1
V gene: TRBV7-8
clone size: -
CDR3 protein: CASSSQDRGIGQPQHF
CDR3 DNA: TGTGCCAGCAGCTCGCAGGACAGGGGGATAGGTCAGCCCCAGCATTTT

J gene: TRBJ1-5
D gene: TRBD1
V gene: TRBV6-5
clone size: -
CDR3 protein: CASRTRTGFQPQHF
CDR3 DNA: TGTGCCAGCAGAACTCGGACAGGGTTTCAGCCCCAGCATTTT

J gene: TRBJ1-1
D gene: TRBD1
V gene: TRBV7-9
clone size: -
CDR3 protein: CASSRQGTEAFF
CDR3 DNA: TGTGCCAGCAGCCGACAGGGCACTGAAGCTTTCTTT

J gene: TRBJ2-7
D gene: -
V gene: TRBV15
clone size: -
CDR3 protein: CATSPTYEQYF
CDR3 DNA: TGTGCCACCAGCCCCACCTACGAGCAGTACTTC

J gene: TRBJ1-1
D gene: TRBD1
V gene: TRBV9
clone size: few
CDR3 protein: CASSVGGQLNTEAFF
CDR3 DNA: TGTGCCAGCAGCGTAGGGGGACAGCTGAACACTGAAGCTTTCTTT

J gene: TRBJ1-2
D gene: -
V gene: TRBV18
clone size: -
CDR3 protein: CASSATATKSGYTF
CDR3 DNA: TGTGCCAGCTCAGCGACAGCGACGAAGAGTGGCTACACCTTC

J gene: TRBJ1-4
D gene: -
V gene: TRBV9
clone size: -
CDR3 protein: CASSVKGNEKLFF
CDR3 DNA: TGTGCCAGCAGCGTAAAGGGGAATGAAAAACTGTTTTTT

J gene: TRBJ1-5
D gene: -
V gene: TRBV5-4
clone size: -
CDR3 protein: CASSLAGVDQPQHF
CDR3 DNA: TGTGCCAGCAGCTTGGCCGGGGTTGATCAGCCCCAGCATTTT

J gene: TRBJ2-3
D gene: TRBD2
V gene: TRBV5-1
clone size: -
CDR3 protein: CASSFVLAGGTDTQYF
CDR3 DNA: TGCGCCAGCAGCTTTGTTCTAGCGGGAGGAACAGATACGCAGTATTTT

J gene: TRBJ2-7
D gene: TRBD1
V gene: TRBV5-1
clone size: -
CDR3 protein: CASKGQGSFEQYF
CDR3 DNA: TGCGCCAGCAAAGGACAGGGGTCATTCGAGCAGTACTTC

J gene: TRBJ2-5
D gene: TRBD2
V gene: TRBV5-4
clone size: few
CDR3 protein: CASSRKGLAGEGQETQYF
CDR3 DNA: TGTGCCAGCAGCAGGAAGGGACTAGCGGGAGAAGGCCAAGAGACCCAGTACTTC

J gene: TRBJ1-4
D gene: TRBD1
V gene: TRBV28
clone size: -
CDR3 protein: CASSTGTAIEKLFF
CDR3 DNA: TGTGCCAGCAGCACCGGGACAGCTATTGAAAAACTGTTTTTT

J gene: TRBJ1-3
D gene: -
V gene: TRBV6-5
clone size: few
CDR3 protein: CASSPGYSGNTIYF
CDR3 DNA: TGTGCCAGCAGTCCAGGGTACTCTGGAAACACCATATATTTT

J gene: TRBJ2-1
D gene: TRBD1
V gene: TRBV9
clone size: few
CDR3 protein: CASSVADRGNEQFF
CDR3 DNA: TGTGCCAGCAGCGTGGCGGACAGGGGCAATGAGCAGTTCTTC

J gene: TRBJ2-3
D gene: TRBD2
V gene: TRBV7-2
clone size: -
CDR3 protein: CASSSLASGGTDTQYF
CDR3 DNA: TGTGCCAGCAGCTCCTTGGCTAGCGGAGGCACAGATACGCAGTATTTT

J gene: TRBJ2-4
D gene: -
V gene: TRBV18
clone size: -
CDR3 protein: CASSPPGQAKNIQYF
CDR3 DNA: TGTGCCAGCTCACCACCGGGGCAAGCCAAAAACATTCAGTACTTC

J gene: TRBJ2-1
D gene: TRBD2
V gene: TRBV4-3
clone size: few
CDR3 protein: CASSQGLAGYNEQFF
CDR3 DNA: TGCGCCAGCAGCCAAGGACTAGCGGGGTACAATGAGCAGTTCTTC

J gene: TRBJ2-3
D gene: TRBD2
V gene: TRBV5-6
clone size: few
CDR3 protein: CASSLTSGRTDTQYF
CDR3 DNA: TGTGCCAGCAGCTTGACTAGCGGACGCACAGATACGCAGTATTTT

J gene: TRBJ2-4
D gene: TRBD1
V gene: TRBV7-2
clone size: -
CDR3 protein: CASSFHTGAIQYF
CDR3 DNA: TGTGCCAGCAGCTTTCACACAGGGGCCATTCAGTACTTC

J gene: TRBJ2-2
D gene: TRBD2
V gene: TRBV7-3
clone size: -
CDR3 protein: CASSLAGVTGELFF
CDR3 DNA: TGTGCCAGCAGCTTAGCGGGAGTAACCGGGGAGCTGTTTTTT

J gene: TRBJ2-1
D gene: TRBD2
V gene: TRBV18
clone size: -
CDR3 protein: CASSYRTSGSLYNEQFF
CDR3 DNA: TGTGCCAGCTCGTACCGGACTAGCGGATCCCTCTACAATGAGCAGTTCTTC

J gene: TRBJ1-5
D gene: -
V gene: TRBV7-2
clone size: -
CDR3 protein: CASSPGGVRQPQHF
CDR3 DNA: TGTGCCAGCAGCCCGGGGGGGGTCCGGCAGCCCCAGCATTTT

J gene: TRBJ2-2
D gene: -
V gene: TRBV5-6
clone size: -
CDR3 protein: CASSFSQESLFF
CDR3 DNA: TGTGCCAGCAGCTTTAGCCAAGAGTCGCTGTTTTTT

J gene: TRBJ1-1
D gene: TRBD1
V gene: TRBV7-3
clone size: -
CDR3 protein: CASSLTGGQMNTEAFF
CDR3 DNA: TGTGCCAGCAGCTTAACAGGGGGACAGATGAACACTGAAGCTTTCTTT

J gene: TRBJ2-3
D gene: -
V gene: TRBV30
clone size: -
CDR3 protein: CAWSHARLSDTQYF
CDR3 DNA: TGTGCCTGGAGTCACGCGAGGCTCTCAGATACGCAGTATTTT

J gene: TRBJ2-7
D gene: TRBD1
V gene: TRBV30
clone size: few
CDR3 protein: CACKRDSSYEQYF
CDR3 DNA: TGTGCCTGTAAACGGGACAGCTCCTACGAGCAGTACTTC

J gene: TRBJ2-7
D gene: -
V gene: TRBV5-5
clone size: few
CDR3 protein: CASSLHRPDYEQYF
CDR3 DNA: TGTGCCAGCAGCTTGCACAGGCCGGACTACGAGCAGTACTTC

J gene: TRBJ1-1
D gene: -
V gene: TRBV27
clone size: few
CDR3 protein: CASSSLLKDRGKEAFF
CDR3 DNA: TGTGCCAGCAGTTCTTTACTTAAAGACAGAGGAAAAGAAGCTTTCTTT

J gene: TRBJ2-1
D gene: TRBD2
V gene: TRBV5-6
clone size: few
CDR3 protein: CASSFPGGEQFF
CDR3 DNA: TGTGCCAGCAGCTTTCCGGGAGGTGAGCAGTTCTTC

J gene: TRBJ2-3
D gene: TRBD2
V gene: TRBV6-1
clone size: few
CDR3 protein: CASSARVGRASDADTQYF
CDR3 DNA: TGTGCCAGCAGTGCCAGGGTCGGGAGGGCTTCAGACGCAGATACGCAGTATTTT

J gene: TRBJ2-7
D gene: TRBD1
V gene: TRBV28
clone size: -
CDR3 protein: CASSRAGQAYEQYF
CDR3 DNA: TGTGCCAGCAGTCGGGCGGGACAGGCCTACGAGCAGTACTTC

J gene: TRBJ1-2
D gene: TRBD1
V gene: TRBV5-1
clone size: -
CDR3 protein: CASSADRGPSYGYTF
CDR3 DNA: TGCGCCAGCAGCGCCGACAGGGGGCCTAGCTATGGCTACACCTTC

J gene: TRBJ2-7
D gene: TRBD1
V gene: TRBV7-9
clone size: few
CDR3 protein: CASSLKGTGAPYEQYF
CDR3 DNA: TGTGCCAGCAGCTTAAAAGGGACAGGGGCTCCCTACGAGCAGTACTTC

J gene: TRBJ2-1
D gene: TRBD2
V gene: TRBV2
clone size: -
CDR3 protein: CASNLAGESHNEQFF
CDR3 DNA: TGTGCCAGCAATCTAGCGGGAGAGAGCCACAATGAGCAGTTCTTC

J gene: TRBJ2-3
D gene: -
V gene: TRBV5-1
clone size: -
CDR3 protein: CASSLYDPRADTQYF
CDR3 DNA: TGCGCCAGCAGCTTGTACGACCCCCGGGCAGATACGCAGTATTTT

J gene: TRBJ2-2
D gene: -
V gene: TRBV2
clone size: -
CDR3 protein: CASSGSSGWGTGELFF
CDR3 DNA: TGTGCCAGCAGTGGTTCCAGCGGCTGGGGCACCGGGGAGCTGTTTTTT

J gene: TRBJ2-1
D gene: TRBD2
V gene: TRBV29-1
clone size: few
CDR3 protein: CSVSGRMVDEQFF
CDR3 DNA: TGCAGCGTAAGCGGGAGAATGGTCGATGAGCAGTTCTTC